This T cell receptor (beta chain) stems from a study of blood T cell repertoires in COVID-19. Whole-study context: The samples span acute and convalescent COVID-19 from the United States, Italy and Spain.

Per the germline V gene, CDR1 is ENHRY and CDR2 is SYGVKD. V was clipped by 2 bases and J by 4 bases; unmatched bases: 5. This CDR3 has 15 residues. Authors' methods: Estimates of nucleated cell counts were drawn from the amplification of reference gene primers. Clones were sequenced by immunoSEQ multiplex PCR, and TCRdb holds only the in-frame ones, with some missing. D and trimming come from the DNA, and the V and J calls and clone size come from that table. The sample yields more than 200,000 clones, approximately 90% seen once. The chain couples TRBV10-3 to TRBJ2-7; 10 positions agree with TRBD2. This TCR was sampled from a woman in her twenties or thirties with acute COVID-19. Sample: PBMCs or T cells enriched from blood (not recorded which). In nucleotides, the CDR3 is TGTGCCATCAGTGAGGTTCGGACTAGCGGTTACGAGCAGTACTTC. It encodes CAISEVRTSGYEQYF.